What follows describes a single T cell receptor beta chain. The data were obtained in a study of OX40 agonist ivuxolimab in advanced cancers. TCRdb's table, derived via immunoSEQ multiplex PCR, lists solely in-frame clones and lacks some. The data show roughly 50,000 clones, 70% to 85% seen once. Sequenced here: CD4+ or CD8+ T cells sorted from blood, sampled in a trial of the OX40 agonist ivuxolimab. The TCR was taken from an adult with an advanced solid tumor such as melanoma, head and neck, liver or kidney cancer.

CDR3 nucleotides: TGTGCCAGTACTCCCCTTGTGGGGCGAGGAACTGAAGCTTTCTTT. Its translation: CASTPLVGRGTEAFF. V is TRBV19 and J is TRBJ1-1; possible D gene TRBD1, 5 bases. Germline CDR1 LNHDA, CDR2 SQIVND (reference sequence). V dropped 7 bases and J dropped 5 bases, with 20 bases sitting between them. The CDR3 has 15 residues.